The rows below give T cell receptor beta chains drawn from one sample of a study of control samples from healthy donors and cancer patients. Produced via immunoSEQ multiplex PCR; TCRdb's table is partial and in-frame only. The table lists roughly 120,000 clones, around 89% of them singletons, with 15% to 20% in the top ten. Sequences were obtained from blood. The receptors were sampled from a woman aged 50 to 60 in good health. CDR3s include the opening cysteine and the closing phenylalanine or tryptophan. Each record gives: D gene, V gene, clone size, J gene, CDR3 DNA, CDR3 protein. The D gene is left open where the match is weak. The size field is filled for only some rows; it gives once, few, many or a size class.

>-|TRBV3-1/TRBV3-2|-|TRBJ2-5
TGTGCCAGCAGCCCGCCGCCAAGACTCCAAGAGACCCAGTACTTC
CASSPPPRLQETQYF
>TRBD1|TRBV11-3|-|TRBJ2-1
TGTGCCAGCAGCTTAGGGAGACAGGGAAATGAGCAGTTCTTC
CASSLGRQGNEQFF
>TRBD1|TRBV27|few|TRBJ2-6
TGTGCCAGCAGTTTATCAGGGACAGGGATGTCTGGGGCCAACGTCCTGACTTTC
CASSLSGTGMSGANVLTF
>-|TRBV4-1|-|TRBJ1-2
TGCGCCAGCAGCCAAGATCCGGGGAATCCCTCGCGCTACACCTTC
CASSQDPGNPSRYTF
>TRBD1|TRBV5-6|few|TRBJ1-5
TGTGCCAGCAGCTCAGACAGGGGGGTAAGCCAGCCCCAGCATTTT
CASSSDRGVSQPQHF
>-|TRBV18|-|TRBJ2-2
TGTGCCAGCTCACCACGTGCGACGTACGCGAACACCGGGGAGCTGTTTTTT
CASSPRATYANTGELFF
>TRBD2|TRBV6-5|-|TRBJ2-7
TGTGCCAGCAGTTTCAGCGGGGGGCTCGACGAGCAGTACTTC
CASSFSGGLDEQYF
>-|TRBV24-1|-|TRBJ2-2
TGTGCCACCGGGACCTCAGGCACCGGGGAGCTGTTTTTT
CATGTSGTGELFF
>TRBD1|TRBV27|-|TRBJ2-1
TGTGCCAGCAGTTTACTGTTGTCGGACAGGGCTTACAATGAGCAGTTCTTC
CASSLLLSDRAYNEQFF
>TRBD2|TRBV19|-|TRBJ2-3
TGTGCCAGCCGAGCGGGGACTAGCGGGAGGGGAGATACGCAGTATTTT
CASRAGTSGRGDTQYF
>TRBD1|TRBV9|once|TRBJ1-2
TGTGCCAGCAGCGTAGTAACAGGGGGAGGCTATGGCTACACCTTC
CASSVVTGGGYGYTF
>-|TRBV2|-|TRBJ2-3
TGTGCCAGCAGAAGGCTAACAGATACGCAGTATTTT
CASRRLTDTQYF
>-|TRBV6-4|many|TRBJ2-3
TGTGCCAGCAGTGACGTCGCGGGTAGCACAGATACGCAGTATTTT
CASSDVAGSTDTQYF
>-|TRBV29-1|once|TRBJ1-5
TGCAGCGTTGAGGTGAAGGGTCAGCCCCAGCATTTT
CSVEVKGQPQHF
>-|TRBV12-5|-|TRBJ2-1
TGTGCTAGTGGTTTGGACCTATGGCCCAGCTCCTACAATGAGCAGTTCTTC
CASGLDLWPSSYNEQFF
>-|TRBV3-1/TRBV3-2|-|TRBJ1-6
TGTGCCAGCAGCCAGGGGGCGAGCTCCTATAATTCACCCCTCCACTTT
CASSQGASSYNSPLHF
>-|TRBV29-1|once|TRBJ2-2
TGCAGCGTTAAGACAGGCTCGAACACCGGGGAGCTGTTTTTT
CSVKTGSNTGELFF
>TRBD2|TRBV3-1/TRBV3-2|-|TRBJ2-1
TGTGCCAGCAGCCAAGGACTAGCTTCCTACAATGAGCAGTTCTTC
CASSQGLASYNEQFF
>-|TRBV18|-|TRBJ1-1
TGTGCCAGCTCACCACCAGTCGGCGGAAAGTCGATGACTGAAGCTTTCTTT
CASSPPVGGKSMTEAFF
>-|TRBV5-1|few|TRBJ1-3
TGCGCCAGCAGCTTGGATTCGCGGGGGGCGCTTAGATTAGAAAACACCATATATTTT
CASSLDSRGALRLENTIYF
>TRBD2|TRBV29-1|-|TRBJ2-2
TGCAGCGTGATGGGACTAGCGGGAGCTGAGGCCGGGGAGCTGTTTTTT
CSVMGLAGAEAGELFF
>-|TRBV5-1|once|TRBJ2-1
TGCGCCAGCAGCTTGGCCGGCCAGAGGTATACCTACAATGAGCAGTTCTTC
CASSLAGQRYTYNEQFF
>TRBD2|TRBV4-3|-|TRBJ2-3
TGCGCCAGCAGCCAGGCGCCAGGACTAGTGGATCCTACGCAGTATTTT
CASSQAPGLVDPTQYF
>TRBD1|TRBV5-6|-|TRBJ1-6
TGTGCCAGCAGCGCGAAGGGGGGACAGCTCAATTCACCCCTCCACTTT
CASSAKGGQLNSPLHF
>-|TRBV7-9|-|TRBJ1-2
TGTGCCAGCAGCCAAACCGGACGAACAAGGGTGGGGGTGAACTTC
CASSQTGRTRVGVNF
>-|TRBV30|-|TRBJ2-3
TGTGCCTGGAGTGTGGGGACAGATACGCAGTATTTT
CAWSVGTDTQYF
>TRBD2|TRBV7-2|-|TRBJ2-5
TGTGCCAGCAGCTCCCTCGGGAGGCAAGAGACCCAGTACTTC
CASSSLGRQETQYF
>-|TRBV7-9|-|TRBJ1-2
TGTGCCAGCACCCATTTACAGGGTTCCTATGGCTACACCTTC
CASTHLQGSYGYTF
>-|TRBV6-5|-|TRBJ1-1
TGTGCCAGCAGTTACTCGGGGCAGGTGGTTAACACTGAAGCTTTCTTT
CASSYSGQVVNTEAFF
>-|TRBV19|-|TRBJ2-2
TGTGCCAGTACTTCCTGGGCGGCGAACACCGGGGAGCTGTTTTTT
CASTSWAANTGELFF
>-|TRBV18|-|TRBJ1-1
TGTGCCAGCTCACCACCAACGACTGAAGCTTTCTTT
CASSPPTTEAFF
>-|TRBV5-8|-|TRBJ1-5
TGTGCCAGCCGGCAGGACCGGAATCAGCCCCAGCATTTT
CASRQDRNQPQHF
>TRBD1|TRBV20-1|-|TRBJ1-1
TGCAGTGCCGGAGGGACAGGGGGAGCTTTCTTT
CSAGGTGGAFF
>-|TRBV18|-|TRBJ1-1
TGTGCCAGCTCACCAACGGTGAACACTGAAGCTTTCTTT
CASSPTVNTEAFF
>TRBD1|TRBV3-1/TRBV3-2|-|TRBJ2-5
TGTGCCAGCAGCTACTGGGGACAGGGGGCCGAGACCCAGTACTTC
CASSYWGQGAETQYF
>TRBD1|TRBV5-4|-|TRBJ1-2
TGTGCCAGCAGCTGGGACAGCCGGAACTATGGCTACACCTTC
CASSWDSRNYGYTF